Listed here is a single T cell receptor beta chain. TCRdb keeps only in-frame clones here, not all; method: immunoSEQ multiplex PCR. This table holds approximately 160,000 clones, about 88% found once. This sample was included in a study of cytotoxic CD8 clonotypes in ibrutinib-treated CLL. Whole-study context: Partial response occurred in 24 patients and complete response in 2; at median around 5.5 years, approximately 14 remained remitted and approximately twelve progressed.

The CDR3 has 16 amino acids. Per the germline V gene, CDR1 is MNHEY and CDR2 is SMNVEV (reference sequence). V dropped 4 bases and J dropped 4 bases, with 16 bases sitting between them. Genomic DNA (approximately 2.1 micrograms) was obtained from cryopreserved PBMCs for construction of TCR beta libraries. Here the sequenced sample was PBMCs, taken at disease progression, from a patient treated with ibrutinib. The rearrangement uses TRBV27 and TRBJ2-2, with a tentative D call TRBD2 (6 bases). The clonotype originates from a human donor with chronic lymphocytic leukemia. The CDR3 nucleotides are TGTGCCAGCAGTTGGATCCGGGACTCAGGCACCGGGGAGCTGTTTTTT. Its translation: CASSWIRDSGTGELFF.